The entry below describes one TCR beta chain. The CDR3 is 12 amino acids. Germline V CDR1 and CDR2: DFQATT, SNEGSKA (reference sequence). V lost 1 base, J lost 5 bases, and 9 bases lay in between. The data belong to a study of early T cells in non-severe SARS-CoV-2 infection. One entry per CDR3 protein, called by TCRdb with MiXCR from the 5' RACE reads. This sample yields tens of thousands of distinct CDR3 sequences, of which around 5.7% are seen a single time; about 3.4% belongs to the top ten. The origin of this receptor is an adult who was a healthcare worker with PCR-confirmed SARS-CoV-2 infection or an uninfected control (not recorded which). This sample comprised whole blood, obtained at baseline. The chain links TRBV20-1 to TRBJ2-7; unclear D gene. The CDR3 nucleotides are TGCAGTGCTAGAGGTCGTAATAACGAGCAGTACTTC. Its translation: CSARGRNNEQYF.